This entry describes one T cell receptor beta chain. These data belong to a study of somatic mutations in cytotoxic T cells in rheumatoid arthritis. Trimming cost V 4 bases and J 15 bases; bases outside gene matches: 15. The CDR3 loop spans 15 amino acids. CDR1 SGHNT and CDR2 YYREEE come from the germline V gene (reference sequence). Generated by immunoSEQ multiplex PCR, the TCRdb table keeps only in-frame clones and is missing some. Seen here are fewer than 20,000 clones, about three quarters observed once, and the top ten hold approximately 30%. Sequenced sample: CD8+ T cells sorted from blood. The receptor was isolated from an adult with rheumatoid arthritis. This sequence joins TRBV5-4 and TRBJ2-1; 11 bases align to TRBD1. The DNA of the CDR3 is TGTGCCAGCAGCCCGCCGGGACAGGGGGTTACCGGTTGGTTCTTC. This translates into CASSPPGQGVTGWFF.